This T cell receptor (beta chain) was identified in a study of beta chain features in type 1 diabetes (dated by TCRdb to between 2017 and 2018). Turning to the overall study: Mean age, gender distribution, total cell number and subset yield were not different between patients and healthy donors. A total of just under 110,000,000 sorted cells were examined across all samples, and RNA yield correlated strongly with the number of cells per subset. In the study, TCRB repertoires of sorted circulating CD4+ T cell subsets from recently diagnosed type 1 diabetes patients were compared with those of matched healthy donors. Regulatory and stem cell-like memory subsets were obtained from only 8 patients and roughly 8 healthy donors, while naive and central memory subsets were obtained from all 30 or so donors. Study-wide conclusions, independent of this receptor: Shorter templates might be favored by PCR, yet because patient and control samples were amplified and corrected together, any such skew would affect both groups equally. Naive, central memory and regulatory TCRB repertoires appeared more similar among patients than among healthy donors. At VDJ recombination sites, patients with type 1 diabetes made fewer insertions and deleted more nucleotides, a pattern implying thymic rearrangement abnormalities. Sequencing cDNA rather than genomic DNA could over-represent highly expressing activated cells, although activation and CD3 levels did not differ between groups. Type 1 diabetes patients showed a moderate but significant shortening of TCRB CDR3 length in all four CD4+ subsets. Because the HLA sub-analyses included only small numbers of individuals, any influence of HLA type on TCRB rearrangement was left unresolved.

Each donor gave one peripheral blood draw, averaging approximately 120 mL, which was collected into heparinised tubes. Using a panel that included CD45RO, CCR7, CD25, CD127, CD95 and CD27, naive, central memory, regulatory and stem cell-like memory CD4+ T cells were sorted on a BD FACSAria II. Every sorted population had a purity above 95%. Right away, PBMCs were isolated by Lymphoprep density gradient centrifugation and were stained directly, with no culture step. So that batch effects would be minimized, each experiment stained and sorted samples in pairs, pairing one healthy donor with one patient. The entire amount of isolated RNA was reverse transcribed using the High Capacity cDNA Reverse Transcription Kit, so the sequenced TCRB transcripts were expressed ones. Deep immunoSEQ sequencing was applied to naive, central memory and regulatory T cell samples, giving an average of roughly 3.3 million total reads per sample. Sorted cells were lysed in RLT buffer and RNA was extracted with DNase-treated RNeasy Micro or Mini kits, depending on cell number. To prevent cross-contamination, every cell subset was processed on its own, while patient and healthy donor samples were processed together. TCRB sequences were amplified from cDNA with the immunoSEQ multiplex PCR, producing 87-bp fragments spanning the CDR3 region. Sequencing of the amplicons was performed on the Illumina HiSeq platform. The original pipeline was this. PCR bias was corrected computationally using synthetic template baselines, and reads within Hamming distance 2 were collapsed, with unmergeable singletons discarded. Reads were aligned against IMGT so that V, D and J genes, CDR3 length and insertions or deletions at six rearrangement sites could be assigned. Within each subset, clonotype counts were normalized to sorted cell number, and only after that were true diversity and Gini coefficients computed with the tcR R package. The overlap coefficient, calculated on TCRB nucleotide sequences, was used to quantify repertoire sharing. Out-of-frame TCRB sequences from naive cells were analyzed as a proxy for the pre-selection repertoire. TCRdb carries this immuneACCESS record with in-frame sequences only. Its versions omit some clonotypes, under half of them owing to an unresolved V gene in the studies checked, with the rest unexplained. From that table come the V and J calls and clone size; the DNA was used to work out D and trimming. Recorded for this sample are nearly 700,000 clones; 13% of them occurred a single time. The leading ten clones occupy 0.02% to 0.025% of the sample.

As concerns this clone: The antigen it recognizes is unknown. Per-nucleotide qualities are absent, and no much larger clonotype sits a single base away.

Its CDR3 holds 15 amino acids, cysteine through phenylalanine. CDR3 DNA only is kept here, 45 bases in frame from base 1. V and J are truncated by 1 base and 8 bases respectively, leaving an intervening sequence of 17 bases. CDR1 LNHDA and CDR2 SQIVND are derived from the germline V gene (reference sequence). Input material: naive CD4+ T cells from blood. Taken with the paper, the label for cell subset or site translates to: true naive CD4+ T cells. The rearranged segments are TRBV19 and TRBJ1-1, with the D gene not confidently named. This clonotype originated in a young man with type 1 diabetes. The CDR3 corresponds to CASSIGPPAGPEAFF. The nucleotides read TGTGCCAGTAGTATAGGGCCCCCCGCCGGGCCCGAAGCTTTCTTT.